This T cell receptor (beta chain) appears in the sequencing data of a study of PD-1 blockade in classical Hodgkin lymphoma. Whole-study findings and limits: Exclusion covered patients beginning nivolumab under 1 year post-ASCT.

CDR3 length equals 16 residues. The V and J ends lost 4 bases and 0 bases, in that order; junction bases with no gene match: 2. CDR1 and CDR2 (germline): SEHNR, FQNEAQ (reference sequence). Sequenced by immunoSEQ multiplex PCR; TCRdb stores in-frame clones only, minus some. The sample has around 20,000 clones, 70% to 80% seen once. Brentuximab vedotin exposure varied, and every patient relapsed after autologous stem cell transplantation. Responses achieved at best were complete response, partial response or progressive disease. A note on this clone: Its antigen is not known.

The sequencing here drew on peripheral blood mononuclear cells (PBMCs), taken before the second cycle of nivolumab. The genes are TRBV7-9 and TRBJ2-3, with 12 bases fitting TRBD2. The receptor's source is a human donor with classical Hodgkin lymphoma. The CDR3 loop reads CASSSGTSGSTDTQYF. In nucleotides, the CDR3 is TGTGCCAGCAGCTCCGGGACTAGCGGGAGCACAGATACGCAGTATTTT.